This T cell receptor beta chain comes out of a study of cytotoxic CD8 clonotypes in ibrutinib-treated CLL (dated by TCRdb to the early 2020s). For context, the study as a whole: The cohort included roughly 15 treatment-naive and 11 to 12 relapsed/refractory patients; 17 were IGHV unmutated. Responses were partial in 24 patients and complete in 2; after median around 66 months follow-up, around 14 stayed in remission and 12 progressed. Response samples were taken after a median of 12 months on treatment, ranging from about 6 to 36 months. On average, each sample yielded 255,043 productive templates and over 90,000 productive rearrangements. Of the roughly 90 participants in the trial, about two dozen had longitudinal samples available. Cryopreserved peripheral blood mononuclear cells were collected before treatment, at response, and at either disease progression or sustained remission.

On a MiSeq, deep resolution sequencing aimed for a depth between 1 in 1 million and 1 in 200,000 T cells, with each clonotype covered about 9.2x on average. The immunoSEQ hsTCRB Kit was used to generate the TCR beta libraries. For the original study's pipeline: ImmunoSEQ Data Assistant and ImmunoSEQ Analyzer were used for data analysis, and V, D and J genes were assigned according to IMGT definitions. Clonality, with values ranging from 0 to 1, was calculated as one minus the normalized Shannon entropy of productive rearrangement frequencies. Only overrepresented clonotypes making up at least 0.05% of the repertoire of each patient were included in the public clonotype analysis. Approximately 14 age-matched healthy donor repertoires from immuneACCESS were used as controls for clonality. Entries here come from immuneACCESS through TCRdb and include only in-frame sequences with V and J called. Some clones fail to appear in such tables; in the studies checked, an unresolved V gene covers under half of the shortfall, and the cause of the remainder is unknown. The V and J calls and clone size come from that table; D and trimming were worked out from the DNA. The sample profile shows more than 300,000 clones; 70% to 80% of them were found once. More than 6% of the sample goes to the ten largest clones.

CDR1 and CDR2 (SGHVS, FNYEAQ) derive from the germline V gene. The trim is 2 bases for V and 8 bases for J, with a gap of 21 bases between the germline ends. From the cysteine through the phenylalanine, the CDR3 covers 17 amino acids. CDR3 DNA is the only sequence kept; it has 51 bases, read in frame from the first base. Details on this clone: Its binding antigen is unknown. The record has no base qualities; no much larger clone is one base away.

Approximately 2 micrograms of genomic DNA were extracted from cryopreserved PBMCs for TCR beta library preparation. Longitudinal blood samples from CLL patients on ibrutinib monotherapy underwent high-throughput TCR beta sequencing. The patients took part in an open-label, single-center phase 2 trial of ibrutinib monotherapy. Results the study describes overall, beyond this receptor: At ibrutinib response clonality went up, during sustained remission it held steady, and at progression it dropped back toward baseline. At baseline, clonality was higher than in age-matched healthy donors and showed a strong correlation with circulating CD8+ T-cell counts. Sampling times were not matched between patients in sustained remission and patients whose disease was progressing, and lymph node repertoires were not examined. Public clonotypes were rare and either contracted or stayed stable during treatment, and the rise in clonality at ibrutinib response reflected the expansion of private clonotypes.

The source of this sequence is a human donor with chronic lymphocytic leukemia. This specimen consisted of PBMCs, obtained before ibrutinib treatment. In this chain, TRBV7-6 is recombined with TRBJ2-2; the D gene is perhaps TRBD2, on 6 matching bases. In nucleotides, the sequence is TGTGCCAGCAGCTTAAAGTTGGCGGACTACCCCCTTGGGGAGCTGTTTTTT. It is translated as CASSLKLADYPLGELFF.